Listed here are 30 T cell receptor beta chains from one sample, sequenced in a study of cytomegalovirus exposure and HLA in healthy donors. Use of 60 Vbeta and 13 Jbeta primers characterized the PCR. Method: immunoSEQ multiplex PCR; TCRdb's copy keeps in-frame clones and lacks some. The sample has roughly 150,000 clones, 80% to 85% seen once. Sample: PBMCs. The receptors were gathered from a female donor in good health and CMV-seronegative.

This clone was seen a handful of times. The gene calls are TRBV2 and TRBJ1-2; D is ambiguous. The germline V gene encodes CDR1 SNHLY and CDR2 FYNNEI. This CDR3 is built from 13 residues. V was trimmed by 1 base and J by 4 bases, leaving 7 bases between them. CDR3: CASSEGLSYGYTF. CDR3 DNA: TGTGCCAGCAGTGAAGGATTGAGCTATGGCTACACCTTC. Based on the CDR3 plus reference TRBV2 and TRBJ1-2, the full variable domain is EPEVTQTPSHQVTQMGQEVILRCVPISNHLYFYWYRQILGQKVEFLVSFYNNEISEKSEIFDDQFSVERPDGSNFTLKIRSTKLEDSAMYFCASSEGLSYGYTFGSGTRLTVV.

The gene calls are TRBV7-9 and TRBJ2-7, with D tentatively TRBD1 (6 bases). V was pared by 4 bases and J by 9 bases, with 22 bases between. The CDR3 runs 15 residues. The V gene's germline CDR1 is SEHNR and CDR2 FQNEAQ (reference sequence). The CDR3 loop reads CASSYLSGALRVQYF. CDR3 DNA: TGTGCCAGCAGCTATCTCTCAGGGGCCCTACGAGTGCAGTACTTC. Based on the CDR3 plus reference TRBV7-9 and TRBJ2-7, the full variable domain is DTGVSQNPRHKITKRGQNVTFRCDPISEHNRLYWYRQTLGQGPEFLTYFQNEAQLEKSRLLSDRFSAERPKGSFSTLEIQRTEQGDSAMYLCASSYLSGALRVQYFGPGTRLTVT.

The gene calls are TRBV1 and TRBJ2-1; TRBD2, as called in the table, went unchecked against the DNA. TRBV1 constitutes a pseudogene. The CDR3 runs 17 residues. The DNA for the CDR3 is TGCACCAGCAGCCAAGGTAGCGGCGGGAGGGCCTACAATGAGCAGTTCTTC. Translation: CTSSQGSGGRAYNEQFF.

The chain joins TRBV30 to TRBJ2-7; 10 nucleotides match TRBD1. Germline CDR1 is GTSNPN and CDR2 is SVGIG (reference sequence). V lost 3 bases, J lost 6 bases, and 5 bases stayed unmatched. This CDR3 comprises 13 residues. The CDR3 DNA sequence: TGTGCCTGGAGGGGGACAGGGGTGGGCGAGCAGTACTTC. Its translation: CAWRGTGVGEQYF. Filled out from reference TRBV30 and TRBJ2-7, the complete variable domain reads SQTIHQWPATLVQPVGSPLSLECTVEGTSNPNLYWYRQAAGRGLQLLFYSVGIGQISSEVPQNLSASRPQDRQFILSSKKLLLSDSGFYLCAWRGTGVGEQYFGPGTRLTVT.

The gene calls are TRBV5-4 and TRBJ2-7; 7 bases are shared with TRBD1. The CDR3 contains 14 residues. CDR1 is SGHNT and CDR2 is YYREEE in the germline V gene (reference sequence). V gave up 0 bases and J gave up 6 bases; unmatched junction bases: 6. The CDR3 bases are TGTGCCAGCAGCTTGGGACAGGGAACCGGCGAGCAGTACTTC. This encodes CASSLGQGTGEQYF.

The V and J genes are TRBV27 and TRBJ1-1, with unresolved D. The V gene's germline CDR1 is MNHEY and CDR2 SMNVEV (reference sequence). The V and J ends lost 6 bases and 1 base respectively, with 9 bases between them. CDR3 size: 13 residues. CDR3 DNA sequence: TGTGCCAGCAGCCCCCGAGAGAACACTGAAGCTTTCTTT. Translated, it gives CASSPRENTEAFF.

The V and J genes are TRBV7-9 and TRBJ2-7, with 10 bases matching TRBD1. In germline, CDR1 is SEHNR, CDR2 FQNEAQ (reference sequence). The CDR3 length is 14 residues. The V and J ends lost 2 bases and 4 bases, in that order; junction bases with no gene match: 2. The CDR3, as DNA: TGTGCCAGCAGCTTACCGGGACAGGGGTACGAGCAGTACTTC. Amino acid sequence: CASSLPGQGYEQYF. Drawing the rest from reference TRBV7-9 and TRBJ2-7, the complete variable domain is DTGVSQNPRHKITKRGQNVTFRCDPISEHNRLYWYRQTLGQGPEFLTYFQNEAQLEKSRLLSDRFSAERPKGSFSTLEIQRTEQGDSAMYLCASSLPGQGYEQYFGPGTRLTVT.

The chain recombines TRBV7-6 with TRBJ2-7; TRBD1 matches at 8 bases. The CDR3 spans 13 residues. Unmatched junction bases numbered 5, after V lost 5 bases and J lost 5 bases. Germline V gene data show CDR1 as SGHVS and CDR2 as FNYEAQ. The CDR3 loop is CASSLRTGNEQYF. The CDR3 DNA is TGTGCCAGCAGCCTTCGGACAGGGAACGAGCAGTACTTC.

The chain uses TRBV28 and TRBJ1-1, with no clear D. Germline V gene data show CDR1 as MDHEN and CDR2 as SYDVKM. The V and J ends lost 2 bases and 3 bases respectively, with 7 bases between them. The CDR3 spans 13 residues. Here the CDR3 DNA reads TGTGCCAGCAGTTTAGTCAGATACACTGAAGCTTTCTTT. Translating gives CASSLVRYTEAFF.

The chain recombines TRBV6-1 with TRBJ1-1; D unresolved. Germline V lookup: CDR1 MNHNS, CDR2 SASEGT. This CDR3 is 13 amino acids long. The V gene lost 8 bases and the J gene lost 5 bases, with 15 bases spanning the gap. Here the CDR3 reads CASLWPVRTEAFF. The CDR3 DNA reads TGTGCCAGCTTATGGCCTGTGAGGACTGAAGCTTTCTTT.

This clone was counted only a few times. This specimen includes other DNA sequences encoding the same CDR3. This chain uses TRBV6-6 with TRBJ2-7, with 9 bases identical to TRBD1. There are 15 residues in the CDR3. CDR1 and CDR2 (germline): MNHNY, SVGAGI (reference sequence). With V trimmed by 2 bases and J by 5 bases, 7 bases remained unmatched. The CDR3 DNA is TGTGCCAGCAGTTACCCTCACAGGGGGCAAAACGAGCAGTACTTC. It is translated as CASSYPHRGQNEQYF.

The V and J genes are TRBV7-9 and TRBJ2-5, with TRBD2 as a possible D gene (5 bases). The CDR3 is made up of 17 amino acids. Germline V CDR1 and CDR2: SEHNR, FQNEAQ (reference sequence). V was trimmed by 7 bases and J by 5 bases, leaving 26 bases between them. CDR3 amino acids: CASTPPGRILEAETQYF. The CDR3 DNA sequence: TGTGCCAGCACCCCACCCGGACGCATACTGGAGGCCGAGACCCAGTACTTC. The full variable domain, in which reference TRBV7-9 and TRBJ2-5 provide the parts outside the CDR3, is DTGVSQNPRHKITKRGQNVTFRCDPISEHNRLYWYRQTLGQGPEFLTYFQNEAQLEKSRLLSDRFSAERPKGSFSTLEIQRTEQGDSAMYLCASTPPGRILEAETQYFGPGTRLLVL.

This clone was seen just once. The CDR3 is CASSLHRAEEQFF. For the CDR3, the DNA is TGTGCCAGCTCATTACACAGGGCTGAAGAGCAGTTCTTC. The chain combines TRBV18 with TRBJ2-1; tentative D call: TRBD1 (6 bases). CDR1 and CDR2 (germline): KGHSH, LQKENI. Between the trimmed V and J ends, which lost 5 bases and 10 bases, there was a span of 15 bases. The CDR3 consists of 13 residues.

The V call is TRBV28, the J call TRBJ1-5; D uncertain. The germline CDR1 and CDR2 sequences are MDHEN and SYDVKM. This CDR3 spans 15 amino acids. V was clipped by 2 bases and J by 4 bases, with 12 bases between them. CDR3: CASSLHSGSNQPQHF. The DNA of the CDR3 is TGTGCCAGCAGTTTACATTCAGGTTCTAATCAGCCCCAGCATTTT.

This clone turned up a few times. The J gene is TRBJ2-5, the V gene TRBV2; 7 bases fit TRBD1. The germline V gene encodes CDR1 SNHLY and CDR2 FYNNEI. With V trimmed by 10 bases and J by 1 base, 6 bases remained unmatched. This CDR3 has 13 residues. The CDR3 is CAKQGILQETQYF. Written as DNA, the CDR3 is TGTGCCAAACAGGGGATCCTCCAAGAGACCCAGTACTTC.

This clone was detected only once. V gene TRBV5-1 combines with J gene TRBJ1-1; 9 bases agree with TRBD1. Germline CDR1 and CDR2: SGHRS and YFSETQ. V trimming: 4 bases; J trimming: 7 bases; junction bases outside the gene matches: 8. The CDR3 has 14 residues. CDR3 loop: CASSINRGLGEAFF. The CDR3 bases are TGCGCCAGCAGCATAAACAGGGGGCTTGGTGAAGCTTTCTTT.

This sequence joins TRBV15 and TRBJ2-1, with D maybe TRBD2 (6 bases). CDR1 is LNHNV and CDR2 is YYDKDF in the germline V gene (reference sequence). This CDR3 has 17 residues. The V end lost 2 bases, the J end lost 0 bases, and 14 bases lay between the germline ends. Written as DNA, the CDR3 is TGTGCCACCAGCAGACGAGCGGGTGCCTCCTCCTACAATGAGCAGTTCTTC. It yields the protein CATSRRAGASSYNEQFF.

The genes are TRBV2 and TRBJ2-4; TRBD2 matches 16 bases. The germline CDR1 and CDR2 sequences are SNHLY and FYNNEI. V lost 7 bases and J lost 9; bases outside the gene matches: 18. The CDR3 has 19 residues. The CDR3 protein is CASIQYAGTSGRANGIQYF. The CDR3, as DNA: TGTGCCAGCATTCAATACGCCGGGACTAGCGGGAGGGCCAATGGCATTCAGTACTTC.

The chain has TRBV20-1 and TRBJ2-3, with TRBD2 identical over 7 bases. There are 11 residues in the CDR3. Germline CDR1 reads DFQATT; CDR2 reads SNEGSKA (reference sequence). CDR3 amino acids: CSGGFTDTQYF. In DNA, the CDR3 is TGCAGCGGGGGGTTCACAGATACGCAGTATTTT.

The rearrangement uses TRBV30 and TRBJ2-3; no firm D call. V lost 0 bases and J 1 base, leaving 23 bases between the germline ends. Looked up from germline, CDR1 is GTSNPN and CDR2 is SVGIG (reference sequence). The CDR3 sequence is 19 residues long. The CDR3 spells CAWSVLRWSNVWGTDTQYF. DNA for the CDR3: TGTGCCTGGAGTGTACTGAGGTGGTCCAACGTCTGGGGCACAGATACGCAGTATTTT.

The chain couples TRBV27 to TRBJ2-7; maybe TRBD2 (5 bases). V lost 7 bases to trimming and J lost 7 bases, with 23 bases between them. The CDR3 extends over 15 amino acids. Germline V CDR1 and CDR2: MNHEY, SMNVEV (reference sequence). Written as DNA, the CDR3 is TGTGCCAGCAAGTTTTCCCCCGGGTTAGCGCCAGAGCAGTACTTC. This sequence encodes CASKFSPGLAPEQYF.

The chain recombines TRBV19 with TRBJ2-2; the match to TRBD2 covers 8 bases. V trimming: 9 bases; J trimming: 5 bases; junction bases outside the gene matches: 5. Germline V lookup: CDR1 LNHDA, CDR2 SQIVND (reference sequence). This CDR3 is built from 13 residues. In nucleotides, the CDR3 is TGTGCCAGCCGAAGCGGGAGTACCGGGGAGCTGTTTTTT. Amino acids: CASRSGSTGELFF.

The V gene is TRBV28, the J gene TRBJ1-2; the D is unclear. Germline V lookup: CDR1 MDHEN, CDR2 SYDVKM. The CDR3 is 14 amino acids. V lost 7 bases to trimming and J lost 0 bases, with 12 bases between them. Written as DNA, the CDR3 is TGTGCCAGCAAGGCCGGGGTGACTAACTATGGCTACACCTTC. Its translation: CASKAGVTNYGYTF.

V is TRBV9 and J is TRBJ2-7, with 7 bases identical to TRBD1. The CDR3 spans 13 residues. Trimming at V came to 6 bases and at J to 4 bases, leaving 7 bases not matched to a gene. CDR1 is SGDLS, CDR2 YYNGEE, per germline. The CDR3 DNA reads as TGTGCCAGCAAAGTTTGGGACAGTTACGAGCAGTACTTC. This translates into CASKVWDSYEQYF.

This clone was detected a few times. V is TRBV28 and J is TRBJ2-3; the D gene is possibly TRBD1 (6 bases). The CDR3 runs 13 residues. In germline, CDR1 is MDHEN, CDR2 SYDVKM. Trimming removed 6 bases at V and 5 bases at J, with 12 bases between. The CDR3 coding sequence is TGTGCCAGCAGCCCCATAGGGGGAGATACGCAGTATTTT. Its protein product is CASSPIGGDTQYF.

The chain is built from TRBV6-5 and TRBJ2-5, with D possibly matching TRBD2 (6 bases). Germline V CDR1 and CDR2: MNHEY, SVGAGI. The CDR3 runs 14 residues. V lost 0 bases and J 4 bases, leaving 9 bases between the germline ends. The CDR3 DNA follows: TGTGCCAGCAGTTACTCCGGGGGAGCAGAGACCCAGTACTTC. It is translated as CASSYSGGAETQYF.

This sequence joins TRBV6-6 and TRBJ2-3, with 8 bases that match TRBD1. The length of the CDR3 is 16 residues. CDR1 MNHNY and CDR2 SVGAGI come from the germline V gene (reference sequence). The ends lost 7 bases at V and 1 base at J; junction bases unmatched: 10. The CDR3 DNA reads TGTGCCAGCACATCCAGGGGGCTAGAGGGCACAGATACGCAGTATTTT. This translates into CASTSRGLEGTDTQYF.

This clone was seen only a few times. J is TRBJ1-5 and V is TRBV4-2, with 8 nucleotides matching TRBD1. Trimming took 0 bases from V and 4 from J; bases not matched to a gene: 2. This CDR3 has 15 amino acids. CDR1 is LGHNA, CDR2 YNFKEQ, per germline. The CDR3 loop reads CASSQDGQGNQPQHF. The DNA of the CDR3 is TGTGCCAGCAGCCAAGATGGACAGGGAAATCAGCCCCAGCATTTT.

The genes are TRBV5-1 and TRBJ2-1; 11 bases agree with TRBD2. This CDR3 region has 15 residues. Germline CDR1 and CDR2: SGHRS and YFSETQ. V was clipped by 0 bases and J by 7 bases; unmatched bases: 3. This CDR3 is CASSLASSGRNEQFF. CDR3 coding DNA: TGCGCCAGCAGCTTGGCGTCTAGCGGGAGGAATGAGCAGTTCTTC.

This clone was recorded once. This sequence joins TRBV28 and TRBJ2-7, with 12 bases that match TRBD2. CDR3 length: 15 residues. Trimming cost V 5 bases and J 6 bases; bases outside gene matches: 8. From germline, CDR1 is MDHEN and CDR2 SYDVKM. This chain's CDR3 is CASSPGLAGTFEQYF. CDR3 coding DNA: TGTGCCAGCAGTCCCGGACTAGCGGGAACCTTCGAGCAGTACTTC.